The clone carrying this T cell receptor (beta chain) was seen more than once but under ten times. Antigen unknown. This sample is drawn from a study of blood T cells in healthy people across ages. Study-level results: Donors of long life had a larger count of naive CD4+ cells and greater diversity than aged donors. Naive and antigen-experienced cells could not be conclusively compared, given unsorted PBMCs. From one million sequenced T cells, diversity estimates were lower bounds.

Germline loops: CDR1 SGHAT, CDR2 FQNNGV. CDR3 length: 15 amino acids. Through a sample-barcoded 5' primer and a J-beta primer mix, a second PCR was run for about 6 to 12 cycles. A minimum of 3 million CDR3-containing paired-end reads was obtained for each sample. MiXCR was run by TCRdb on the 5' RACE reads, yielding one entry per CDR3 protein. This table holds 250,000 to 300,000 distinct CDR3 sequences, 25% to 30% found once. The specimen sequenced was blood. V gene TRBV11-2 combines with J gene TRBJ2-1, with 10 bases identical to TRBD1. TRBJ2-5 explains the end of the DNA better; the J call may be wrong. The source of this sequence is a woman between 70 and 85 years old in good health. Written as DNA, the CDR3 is TGTGCCAGCAGCTTAGAGGGACAGGGGATTAAGACCCAGTACTTC. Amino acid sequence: CASSLEGQGIKTQYF.